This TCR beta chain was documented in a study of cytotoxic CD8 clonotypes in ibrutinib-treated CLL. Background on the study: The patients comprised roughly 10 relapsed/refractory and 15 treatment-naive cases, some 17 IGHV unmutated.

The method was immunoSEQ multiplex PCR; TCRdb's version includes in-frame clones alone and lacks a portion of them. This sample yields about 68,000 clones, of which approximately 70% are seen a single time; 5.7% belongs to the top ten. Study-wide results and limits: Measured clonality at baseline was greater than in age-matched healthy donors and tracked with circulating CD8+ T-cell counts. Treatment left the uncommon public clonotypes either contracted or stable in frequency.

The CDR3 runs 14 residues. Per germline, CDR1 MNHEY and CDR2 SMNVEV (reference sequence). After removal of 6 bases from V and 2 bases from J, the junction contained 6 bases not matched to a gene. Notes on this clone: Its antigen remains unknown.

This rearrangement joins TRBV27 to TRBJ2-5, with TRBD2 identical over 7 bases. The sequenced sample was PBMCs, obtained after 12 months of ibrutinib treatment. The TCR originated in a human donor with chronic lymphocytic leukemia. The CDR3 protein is CASRRAGLQETQYF. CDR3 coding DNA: TGTGCCAGCAGAAGAGCGGGGCTACAAGAGACCCAGTACTTC.